This TCR beta chain was identified during a study of identical twins. CDR3 length equals 13 residues. The V gene's germline CDR1 is KGHSH and CDR2 LQKENI. V lost 6 bases, J lost 7 bases, and 16 bases lay in between. The sample holds a few counts of this clonotype. MiXCR was run by TCRdb on the 5' RACE reads, yielding one entry per CDR3 protein. This table has a few hundred thousand distinct CDR3 sequences, roughly 15% appearing once. This sample also appeared in a second study, on yellow fever vaccine responses in identical twins.

This chain joins TRBV18 and TRBJ2-7, with D tentatively TRBD1 (5 bases). This TCR came from a woman between 18 and 30 years old in good health. The specimen sequenced was CD4+ T cells sorted from blood. The CDR3 here is CASSQKGYGEQYV. For the CDR3, the DNA is TGTGCCAGCTCTCAGAAGGGGTACGGGGAGCAGTACGTC.